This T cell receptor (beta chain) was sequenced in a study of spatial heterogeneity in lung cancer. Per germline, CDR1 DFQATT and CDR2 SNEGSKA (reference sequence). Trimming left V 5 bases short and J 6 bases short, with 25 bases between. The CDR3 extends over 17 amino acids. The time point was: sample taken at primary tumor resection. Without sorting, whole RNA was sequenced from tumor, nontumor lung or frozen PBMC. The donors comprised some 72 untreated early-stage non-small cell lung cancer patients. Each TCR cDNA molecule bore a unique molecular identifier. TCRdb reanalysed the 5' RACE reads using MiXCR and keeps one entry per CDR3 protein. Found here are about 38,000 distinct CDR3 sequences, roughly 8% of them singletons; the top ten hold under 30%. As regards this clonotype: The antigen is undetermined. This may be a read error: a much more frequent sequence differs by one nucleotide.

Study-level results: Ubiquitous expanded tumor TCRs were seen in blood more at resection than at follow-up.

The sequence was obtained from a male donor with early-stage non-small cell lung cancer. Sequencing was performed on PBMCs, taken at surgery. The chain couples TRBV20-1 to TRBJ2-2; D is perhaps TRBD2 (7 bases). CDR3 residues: CSAHRPGRGAMSGELFF. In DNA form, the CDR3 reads TGCAGTGCTCACCGACCGGGACGGGGGGCGATGTCCGGGGAGCTGTTTTTT.